These 9 T cell receptor beta chains were sequenced from one sample in a study of blood T cell repertoires in COVID-19. The repertoire was sequenced with immunoSEQ multiplex PCR; TCRdb's copy has only in-frame clones and lacks some. The sample holds roughly 220,000 clones, about four fifths seen once. Specimen: peripheral blood. These receptors were taken from a woman aged 25 to 39 who had recovered from COVID-19.

The chain recombines TRBV5-1 with TRBJ2-1; TRBD2 matches at 12 bases. Trimming at V came to 5 bases and at J to 8 bases, leaving 5 bases not matched to a gene. The CDR3 spans 14 residues. Germline assignment: CDR1 SGHRS and CDR2 YFSETQ. As DNA, the CDR3 is TGCGCCAGCAGGGAGACTAGCGGGAGCTATGAGCAGTTCTTC. Translated: CASRETSGSYEQFF.

The chain carries TRBV4-1 and TRBJ1-6, with 8 positions matching TRBD1. The CDR3 has 18 residues. The V and J ends lost 3 bases and 8 bases, in that order; junction bases with no gene match: 15. Germline CDR1 MGHRA, CDR2 YSYEKL. The CDR3 nucleotides read TGCGCCAGCAGCCATGGGCGGACAGGGCGACCTGGGGATTCACCCCTCCACTTT. Amino acid sequence: CASSHGRTGRPGDSPLHF.

The chain joins TRBV5-4 to TRBJ2-7; TRBD2 is a possible D gene (5 bases). Germline loops: CDR1 SGHNT, CDR2 YYREEE (reference sequence). The CDR3 loop spans 13 amino acids. V lost 1 base and J lost 7, with 12 bases in between. CDR3 bases: TGTGCCAGCAGCTTGAGGGAGATGGCAGAGCAGTACTTC. It specifies CASSLREMAEQYF.

This chain joins TRBV5-4 and TRBJ2-1; the match to TRBD1 covers 7 bases. The ends lost 4 bases at V and 0 bases at J; junction bases unmatched: 7. Germline-derived CDR1 and CDR2 are SGHNT and YYREEE (reference sequence). This CDR3 has 16 residues. DNA of the CDR3: TGTGCCAGCAGCATGGGTGGACAGGTCTCCTACAATGAGCAGTTCTTC. As protein: CASSMGGQVSYNEQFF.

The rearrangement joins TRBV5-6 to TRBJ1-1, with D possibly matching TRBD1 (6 bases). The germline gives CDR1 SGHDT, CDR2 YYEEEE. V lost 4 bases to trimming and J lost 11 bases, with 18 bases between them. The CDR3 runs to 13 residues. The CDR3 DNA follows: TGTGCCAGCAGCCGGGCGGGGGCCCCCAGCGCTTTCTTT. It specifies CASSRAGAPSAFF.

This clone was recorded a few times. The chain is built from TRBV7-9 and TRBJ1-2; TRBD1 aligns across 8 bases. After removal of 3 bases from V and 6 bases from J, the junction contained 9 bases not matched to a gene. This CDR3 contains 15 residues. The germline V gene has CDR1 SEHNR and CDR2 FQNEAQ (reference sequence). The CDR3, as DNA: TGTGCCAGCAGCTTGGTGCAGGGGGCGACCGATGGCTACACCTTC. Protein: CASSLVQGATDGYTF.

The chain joins TRBV6-5 to TRBJ2-7, with D unclear. Trimming cost V 3 bases and J 0 bases, with 9 bases left between them. Germline V gives CDR1 MNHEY, CDR2 SVGAGI. This CDR3 has 14 residues. CDR3 in amino acids: CASSYLSSSYEQYF. The CDR3 DNA is TGTGCCAGCAGTTATTTAAGTAGCTCCTACGAGCAGTACTTC.

The gene calls are TRBV28 and TRBJ1-5, with no clear D. The germline CDR1 and CDR2 sequences are MDHEN and SYDVKM. CDR3 length: 13 residues. Trimming shortened V by 6 bases and J by 7 bases, and 13 bases separated the two germline ends. CDR3 loop: CASRRTETQPQHF. The CDR3 coding sequence is TGTGCCAGCAGGCGTACCGAAACCCAGCCCCAGCATTTT.

V is TRBV15 and J is TRBJ2-7; the match to TRBD1 covers 10 bases. In germline, CDR1 is LNHNV, CDR2 YYDKDF (reference sequence). After removal of 4 bases from V and 6 bases from J, the junction contained 9 bases not matched to a gene. This CDR3 has 15 residues. The CDR3 here is CATSTRTGGAREQYF. The CDR3 DNA reads TGTGCCACCAGCACAAGGACAGGGGGTGCGCGCGAGCAGTACTTC.